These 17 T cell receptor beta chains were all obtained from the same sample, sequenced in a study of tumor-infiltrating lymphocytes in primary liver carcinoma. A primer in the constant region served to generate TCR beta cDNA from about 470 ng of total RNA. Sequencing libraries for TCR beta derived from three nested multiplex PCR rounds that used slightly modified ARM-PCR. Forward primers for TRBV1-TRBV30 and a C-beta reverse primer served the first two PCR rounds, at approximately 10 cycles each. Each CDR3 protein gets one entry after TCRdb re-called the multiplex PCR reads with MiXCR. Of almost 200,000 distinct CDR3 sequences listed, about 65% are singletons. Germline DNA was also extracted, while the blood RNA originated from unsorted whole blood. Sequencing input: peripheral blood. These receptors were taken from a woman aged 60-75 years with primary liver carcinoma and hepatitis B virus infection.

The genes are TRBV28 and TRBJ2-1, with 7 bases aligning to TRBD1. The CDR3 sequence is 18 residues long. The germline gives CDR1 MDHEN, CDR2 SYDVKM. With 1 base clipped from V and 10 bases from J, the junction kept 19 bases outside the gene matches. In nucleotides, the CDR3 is TGTGCCAGCAGTTTATCACAGGGGCTGGGATCTTTCAATGAGGAGCAGTTCTTC. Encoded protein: CASSLSQGLGSFNEEQFF.

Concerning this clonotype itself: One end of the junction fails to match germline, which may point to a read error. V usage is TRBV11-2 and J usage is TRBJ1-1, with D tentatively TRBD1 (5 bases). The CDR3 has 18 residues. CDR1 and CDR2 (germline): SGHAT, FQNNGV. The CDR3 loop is CAGSLTKTFGGMNIEAFF. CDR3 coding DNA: TGTGCCGGCAGCTTGACCAAAACATTCGGGGGAATGAACATTGAAGCTTTCTTT. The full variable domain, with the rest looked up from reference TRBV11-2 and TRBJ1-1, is EAGVAQSPRYKIIEKRQSVAFWCNPISGHATLYWYQQILGQGPKLLIQFQNNGVVDDSQLPKDRFSAERLKGVDSTLKIQPAKLEDSAVYLCAGSLTKTFGGMNIEAFFGQGTRLTVV.

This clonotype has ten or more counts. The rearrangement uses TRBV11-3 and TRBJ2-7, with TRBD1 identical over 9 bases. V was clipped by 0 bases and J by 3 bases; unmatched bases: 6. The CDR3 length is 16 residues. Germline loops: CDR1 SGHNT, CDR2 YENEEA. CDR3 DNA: TGTGCCAGCAGCTTAGAGCAGACAGGGGGTAACTACGAGCAGTACTTC. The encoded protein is CASSLEQTGGNYEQYF.

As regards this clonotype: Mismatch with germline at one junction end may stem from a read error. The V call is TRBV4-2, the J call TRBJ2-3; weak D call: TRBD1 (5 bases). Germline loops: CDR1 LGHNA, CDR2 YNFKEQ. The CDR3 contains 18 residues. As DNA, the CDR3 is TGTGCCAGCAGCGAATTAGGGCTAGGGGCAGCCAGCACTGATACGCAGTATTTT. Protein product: CASSELGLGAASTDTQYF.

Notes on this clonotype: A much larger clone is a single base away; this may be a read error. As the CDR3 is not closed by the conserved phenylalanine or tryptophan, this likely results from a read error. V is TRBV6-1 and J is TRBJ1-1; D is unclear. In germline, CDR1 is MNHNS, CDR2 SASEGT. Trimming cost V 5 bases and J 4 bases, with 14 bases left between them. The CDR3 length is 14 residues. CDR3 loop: CASSRDGLATEAFY. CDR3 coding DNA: TGTGCCAGCAGTCGCGACGGGCTGGCCACTGAAGCTTTCTAT.

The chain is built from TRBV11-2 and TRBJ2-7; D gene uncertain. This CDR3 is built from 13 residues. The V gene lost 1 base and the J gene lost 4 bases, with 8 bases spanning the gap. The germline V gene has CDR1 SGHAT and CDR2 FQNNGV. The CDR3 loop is CASSLAAPYEQYF. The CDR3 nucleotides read TGTGCCAGCAGCTTAGCAGCTCCGTACGAGCAGTACTTC.

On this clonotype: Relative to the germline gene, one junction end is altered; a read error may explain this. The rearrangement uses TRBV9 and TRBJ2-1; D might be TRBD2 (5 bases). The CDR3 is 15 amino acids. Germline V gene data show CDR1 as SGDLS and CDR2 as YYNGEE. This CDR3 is CASSASGISYIEQFF. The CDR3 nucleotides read TGTGCCAGCAGCGCGAGCGGTATCTCCTACATTGAGCAGTTCTTC.

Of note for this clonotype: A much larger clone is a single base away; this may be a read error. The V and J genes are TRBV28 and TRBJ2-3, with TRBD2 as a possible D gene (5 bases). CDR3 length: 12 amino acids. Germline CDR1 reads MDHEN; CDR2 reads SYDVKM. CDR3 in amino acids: CASTGSTYTQYF. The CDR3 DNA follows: TGTGCCAGTACGGGATCCACATATACGCAGTATTTT.

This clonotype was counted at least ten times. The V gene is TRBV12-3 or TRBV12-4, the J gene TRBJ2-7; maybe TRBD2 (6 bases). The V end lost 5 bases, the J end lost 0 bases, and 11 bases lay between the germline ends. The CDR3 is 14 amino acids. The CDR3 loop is CASSPGTHSYEQYF. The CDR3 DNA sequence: TGTGCCAGCAGTCCCGGGACTCACTCCTACGAGCAGTACTTC.

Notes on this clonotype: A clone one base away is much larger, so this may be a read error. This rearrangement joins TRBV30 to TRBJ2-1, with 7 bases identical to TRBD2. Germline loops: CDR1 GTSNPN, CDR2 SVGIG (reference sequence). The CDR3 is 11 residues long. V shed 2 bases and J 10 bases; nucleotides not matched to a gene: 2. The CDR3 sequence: CAWSWREEQFF. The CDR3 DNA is TGTGCCTGGAGTTGGCGGGAGGAGCAGTTCTTC.

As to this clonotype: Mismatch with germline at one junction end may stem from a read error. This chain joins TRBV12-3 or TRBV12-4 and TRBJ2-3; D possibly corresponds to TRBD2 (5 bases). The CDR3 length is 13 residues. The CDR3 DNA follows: TGTGCCAGCACTTTATCGTCCGGACTCACCCTGTATTTT. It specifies CASTLSSGLTLYF.

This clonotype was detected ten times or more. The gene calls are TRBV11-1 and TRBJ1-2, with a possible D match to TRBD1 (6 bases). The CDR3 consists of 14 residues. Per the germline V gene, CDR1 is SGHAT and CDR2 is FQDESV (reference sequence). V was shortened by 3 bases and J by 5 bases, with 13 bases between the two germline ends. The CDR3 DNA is TGTGCCAGCAGCTTTGGTGGGACAAGTTATGGCTACACCTTC. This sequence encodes CASSFGGTSYGYTF.

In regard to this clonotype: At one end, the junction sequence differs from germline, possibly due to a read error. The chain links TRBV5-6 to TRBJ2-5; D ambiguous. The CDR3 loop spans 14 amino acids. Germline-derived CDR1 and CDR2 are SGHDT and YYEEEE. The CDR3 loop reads CAGSFRNPTQTQYF. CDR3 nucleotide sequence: TGTGCCGGCAGCTTCCGGAACCCCACTCAGACCCAGTACTTC.

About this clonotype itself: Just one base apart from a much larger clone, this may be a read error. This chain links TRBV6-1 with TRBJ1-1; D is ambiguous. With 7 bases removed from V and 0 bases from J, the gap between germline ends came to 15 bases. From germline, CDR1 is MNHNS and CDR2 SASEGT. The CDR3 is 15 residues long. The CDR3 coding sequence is TGTGCCAGCACCCTAGGTGACACCATGAACACTGAAGCTTTCTTT. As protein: CASTLGDTMNTEAFF.

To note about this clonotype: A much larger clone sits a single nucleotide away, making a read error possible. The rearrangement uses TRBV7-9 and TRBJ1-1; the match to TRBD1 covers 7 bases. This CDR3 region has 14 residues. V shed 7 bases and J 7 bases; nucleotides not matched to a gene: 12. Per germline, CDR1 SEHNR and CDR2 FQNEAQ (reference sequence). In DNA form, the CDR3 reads TGTGCCAGCATTCCTCTACAGGGGAGCATTGAAGCTTTCTTT. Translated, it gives CASIPLQGSIEAFF.

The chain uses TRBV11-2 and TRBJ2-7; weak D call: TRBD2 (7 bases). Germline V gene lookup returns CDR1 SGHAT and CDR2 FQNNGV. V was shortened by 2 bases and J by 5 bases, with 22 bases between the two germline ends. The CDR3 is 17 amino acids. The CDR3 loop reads CASSLRRGGKGAHEQYF. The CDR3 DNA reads TGTGCCAGCAGCTTACGGAGGGGGGGAAAAGGAGCACACGAGCAGTACTTC.

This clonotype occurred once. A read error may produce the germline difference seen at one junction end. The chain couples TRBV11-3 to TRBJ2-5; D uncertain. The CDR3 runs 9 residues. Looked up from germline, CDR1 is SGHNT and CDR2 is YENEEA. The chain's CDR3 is CATRKIQCF. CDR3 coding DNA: TGTGCCACCCGAAAGATCCAGTGCTTC.